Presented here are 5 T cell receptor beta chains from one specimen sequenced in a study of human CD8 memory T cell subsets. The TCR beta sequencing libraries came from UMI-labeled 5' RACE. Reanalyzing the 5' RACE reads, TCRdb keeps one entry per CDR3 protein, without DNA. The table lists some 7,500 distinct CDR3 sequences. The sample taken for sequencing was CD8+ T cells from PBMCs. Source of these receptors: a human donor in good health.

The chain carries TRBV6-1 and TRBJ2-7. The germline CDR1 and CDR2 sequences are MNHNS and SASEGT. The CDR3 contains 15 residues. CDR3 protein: CASSEVAVNSYEQYF.

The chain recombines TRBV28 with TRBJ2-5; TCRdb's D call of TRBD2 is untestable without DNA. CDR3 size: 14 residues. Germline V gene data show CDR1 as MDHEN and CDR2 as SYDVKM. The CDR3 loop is CASSFRLADETQYF.

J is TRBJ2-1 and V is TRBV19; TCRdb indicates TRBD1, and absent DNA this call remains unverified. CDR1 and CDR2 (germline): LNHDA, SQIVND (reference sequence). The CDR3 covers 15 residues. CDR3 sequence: CASNTGTGASNEQFF. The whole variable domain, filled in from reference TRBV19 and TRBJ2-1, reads DGGITQSPKYLFRKEGQNVTLSCEQNLNHDAMYWYRQDPGQGLRLIYYSQIVNDFQKGDIAEGYSVSREKKESFPLTVTSAQKNPTAFYLCASNTGTGASNEQFFGPGTRLTVL.

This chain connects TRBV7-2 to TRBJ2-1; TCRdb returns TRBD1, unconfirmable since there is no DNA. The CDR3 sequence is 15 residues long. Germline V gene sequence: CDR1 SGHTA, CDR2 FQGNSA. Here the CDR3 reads CASSLRVGPPNEQFF.

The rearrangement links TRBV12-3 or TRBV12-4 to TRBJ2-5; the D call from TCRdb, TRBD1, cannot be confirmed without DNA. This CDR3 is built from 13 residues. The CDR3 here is CASSSQGAETQYF.